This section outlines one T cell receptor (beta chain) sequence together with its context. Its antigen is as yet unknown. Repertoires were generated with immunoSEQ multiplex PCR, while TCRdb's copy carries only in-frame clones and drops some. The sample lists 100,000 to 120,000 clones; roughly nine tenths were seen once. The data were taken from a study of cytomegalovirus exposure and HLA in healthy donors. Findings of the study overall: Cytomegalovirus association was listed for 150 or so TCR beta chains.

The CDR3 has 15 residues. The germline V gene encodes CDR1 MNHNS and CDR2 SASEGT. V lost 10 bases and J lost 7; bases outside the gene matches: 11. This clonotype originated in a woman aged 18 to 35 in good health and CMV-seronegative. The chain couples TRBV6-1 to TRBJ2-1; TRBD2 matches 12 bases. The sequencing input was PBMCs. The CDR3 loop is CATTRGLAGTNEQFF. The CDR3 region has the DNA TGTGCCACGACTAGAGGACTAGCGGGAACTAATGAGCAGTTCTTC.